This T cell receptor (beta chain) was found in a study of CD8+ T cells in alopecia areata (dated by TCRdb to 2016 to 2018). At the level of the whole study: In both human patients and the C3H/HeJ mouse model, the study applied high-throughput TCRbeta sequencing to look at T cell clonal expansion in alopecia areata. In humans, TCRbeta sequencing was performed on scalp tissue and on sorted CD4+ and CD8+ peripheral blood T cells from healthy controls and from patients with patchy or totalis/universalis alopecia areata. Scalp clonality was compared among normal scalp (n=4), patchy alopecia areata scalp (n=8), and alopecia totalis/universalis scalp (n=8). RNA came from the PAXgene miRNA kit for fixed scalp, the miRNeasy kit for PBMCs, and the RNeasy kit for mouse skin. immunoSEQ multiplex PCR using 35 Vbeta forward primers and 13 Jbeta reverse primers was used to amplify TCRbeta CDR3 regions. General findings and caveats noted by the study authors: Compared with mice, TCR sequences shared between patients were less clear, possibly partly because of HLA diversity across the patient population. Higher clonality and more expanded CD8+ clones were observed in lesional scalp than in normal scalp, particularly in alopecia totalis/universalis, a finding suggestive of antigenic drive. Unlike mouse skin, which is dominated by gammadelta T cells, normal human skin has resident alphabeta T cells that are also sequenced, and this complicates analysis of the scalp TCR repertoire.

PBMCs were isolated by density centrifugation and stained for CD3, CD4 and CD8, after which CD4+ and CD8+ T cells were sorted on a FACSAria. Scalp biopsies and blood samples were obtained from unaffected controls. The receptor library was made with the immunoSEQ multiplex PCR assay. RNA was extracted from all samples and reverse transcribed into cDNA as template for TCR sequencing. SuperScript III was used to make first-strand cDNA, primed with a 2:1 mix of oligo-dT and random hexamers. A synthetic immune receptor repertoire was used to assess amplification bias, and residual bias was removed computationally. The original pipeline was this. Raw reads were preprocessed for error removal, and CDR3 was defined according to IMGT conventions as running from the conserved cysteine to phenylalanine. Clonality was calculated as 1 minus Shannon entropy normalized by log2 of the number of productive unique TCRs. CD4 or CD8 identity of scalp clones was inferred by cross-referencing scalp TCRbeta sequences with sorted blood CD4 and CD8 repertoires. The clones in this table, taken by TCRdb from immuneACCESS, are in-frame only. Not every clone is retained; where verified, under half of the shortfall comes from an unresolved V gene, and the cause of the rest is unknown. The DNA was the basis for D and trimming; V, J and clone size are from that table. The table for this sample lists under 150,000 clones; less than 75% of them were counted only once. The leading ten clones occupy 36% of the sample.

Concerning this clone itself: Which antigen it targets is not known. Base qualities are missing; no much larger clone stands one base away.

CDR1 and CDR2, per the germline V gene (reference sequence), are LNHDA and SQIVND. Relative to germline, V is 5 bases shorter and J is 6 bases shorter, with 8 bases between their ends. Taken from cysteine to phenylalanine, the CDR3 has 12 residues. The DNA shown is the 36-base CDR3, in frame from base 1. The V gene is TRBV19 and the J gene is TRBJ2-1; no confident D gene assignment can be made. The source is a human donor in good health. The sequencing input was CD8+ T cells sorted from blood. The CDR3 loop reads CASSSTLNEQFF. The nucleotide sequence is TGTGCCAGTAGTTCCACGCTCAATGAGCAGTTCTTC.